This T cell receptor (beta chain) was recovered during a study of CD4 T cells in relation to SARS-CoV-2 and coronaviruses. Profiled with immunoSEQ multiplex PCR; TCRdb holds only in-frame clones, not every one. The sample holds more than 20,000 clones; around 75% are singletons and the top ten take roughly 12%. Note on this clone: Its target is not known.

The unexposed donors gave CD4+ T cells in about 2010-2019, prior to COVID-19. After more than eight days of culture, CD4+ T cells were isolated. Cultures received half-medium IL-2 refreshes on days 3 and 7. Germline loops: CDR1 SGHTA, CDR2 FQGNSA. There are 16 residues in the CDR3. V shed 5 bases and J 0 bases; nucleotides not matched to a gene: 8. This chain connects TRBV7-2 to TRBJ2-3, with TRBD2 matching over 7 bases. The receptor was derived from a human donor in good health. The material sequenced was CD4+ T cells from PBMCs, cultured in vitro. The CDR3 loop reads CASSLRLAASTDTQYF. In nucleotides, the CDR3 is TGTGCCAGCAGCCTGCGACTAGCAGCTAGCACAGATACGCAGTATTTT.